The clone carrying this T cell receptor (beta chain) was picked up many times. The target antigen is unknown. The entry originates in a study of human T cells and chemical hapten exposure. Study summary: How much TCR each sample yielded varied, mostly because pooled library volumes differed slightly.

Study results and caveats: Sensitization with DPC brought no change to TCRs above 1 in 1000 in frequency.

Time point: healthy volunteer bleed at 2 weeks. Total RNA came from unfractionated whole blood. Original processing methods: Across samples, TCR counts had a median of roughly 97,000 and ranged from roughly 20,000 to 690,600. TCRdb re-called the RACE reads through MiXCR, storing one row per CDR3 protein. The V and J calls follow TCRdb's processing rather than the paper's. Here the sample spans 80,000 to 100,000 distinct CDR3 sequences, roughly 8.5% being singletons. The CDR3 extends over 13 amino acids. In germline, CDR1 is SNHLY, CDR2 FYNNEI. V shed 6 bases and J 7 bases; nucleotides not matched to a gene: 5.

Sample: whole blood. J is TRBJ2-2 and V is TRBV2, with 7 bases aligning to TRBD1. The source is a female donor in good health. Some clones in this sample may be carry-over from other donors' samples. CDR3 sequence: CASREQGNGELFF. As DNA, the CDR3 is TGTGCCAGCAGGGAACAGGGGAACGGGGAGCTGTTTTTT.